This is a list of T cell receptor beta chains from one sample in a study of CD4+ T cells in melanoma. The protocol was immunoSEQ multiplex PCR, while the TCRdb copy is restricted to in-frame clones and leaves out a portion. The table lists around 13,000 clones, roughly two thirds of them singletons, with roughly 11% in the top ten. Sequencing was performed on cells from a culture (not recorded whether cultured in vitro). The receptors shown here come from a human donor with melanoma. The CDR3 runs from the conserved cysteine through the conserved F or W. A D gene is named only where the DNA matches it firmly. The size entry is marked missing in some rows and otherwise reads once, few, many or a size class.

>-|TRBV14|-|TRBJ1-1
TGTGCCAGCAGCGGTACAGGGCTCGGTAGGACCACTGAAGCTTTCTTT
CASSGTGLGRTTEAFF
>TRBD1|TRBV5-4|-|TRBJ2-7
TGTGCCAGCAGCAGCCGGGACAGGGGTTTCCACGAGCAGTACTTC
CASSSRDRGFHEQYF
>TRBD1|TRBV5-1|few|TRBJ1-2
TGCGCCAGCAGCTTGGGGACAGGGTTGAGTGATGGCTACACCTTC
CASSLGTGLSDGYTF
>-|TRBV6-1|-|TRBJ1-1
TGTGCCAGCAGTATGAAAAGGGGGACTGAAGCTTTCTTT
CASSMKRGTEAFF
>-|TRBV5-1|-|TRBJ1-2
TGCGCCAGCACCCAAAATACTGTTTCCTATGGCTACACCTTC
CASTQNTVSYGYTF
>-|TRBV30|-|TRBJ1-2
TGTGCCTGGAGCGAGGACACCTATGGCTACACCTTC
CAWSEDTYGYTF
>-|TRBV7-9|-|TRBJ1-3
TGTGCCAGCAGCTTATCAGGTATCCGGAACACCATATATTTT
CASSLSGIRNTIYF
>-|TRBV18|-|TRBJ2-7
TGTGCCAGCTCACCATCAGGGGCCTCCTACGAGCAGTACTTC
CASSPSGASYEQYF
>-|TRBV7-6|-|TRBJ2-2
TGTGCCAGCAGCTTACTTCCAGACGCCGGGGAGCTGTTTTTT
CASSLLPDAGELFF
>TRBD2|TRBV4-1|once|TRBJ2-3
TGCGCCAGCAGCCAATCTGGACTAGCGGGGACCACAGATACGCAGTATTTT
CASSQSGLAGTTDTQYF
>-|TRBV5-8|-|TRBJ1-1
TGTGCCAGCGGGCGATCTGAAGCTTTCTTT
CASGRSEAFF
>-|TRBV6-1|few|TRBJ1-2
TGTGCCAGCAGTGATAATGGTAACTATGGCTACACCTTC
CASSDNGNYGYTF
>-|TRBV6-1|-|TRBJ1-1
TGTGCCAGCAGTTCCCTCCGGGACACTGAAGCTTTCTTT
CASSSLRDTEAFF
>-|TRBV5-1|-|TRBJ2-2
TGCGCCAGCAGCTTGTTAACCCACGGGGATTCGGGGGAGCTGTTTTTT
CASSLLTHGDSGELFF
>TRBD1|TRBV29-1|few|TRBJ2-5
TGCAGCGTTGTATCAGGGGGCGGAGAGACCCAGTACTTC
CSVVSGGGETQYF
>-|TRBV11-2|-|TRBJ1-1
TGTGCCAGCAGCTTCCTCTGGGGCACTGAAGCTTTCTTT
CASSFLWGTEAFF
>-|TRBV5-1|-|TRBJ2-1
TGCGCCAGCAAACTAGTTTCCTACAATGAGCAGTTCTTC
CASKLVSYNEQFF
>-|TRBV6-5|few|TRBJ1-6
TGTGCCAGCCGGAGCGGTTCAGGTTCACCCCTCCACTTT
CASRSGSGSPLHF
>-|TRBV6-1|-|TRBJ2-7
TGTGCCAGCAGTGAAGCGCGAGCAGGACGAAGCTACGAGCAGTACTTC
CASSEARAGRSYEQYF
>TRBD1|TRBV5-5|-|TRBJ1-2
TGTGCCAGCAGTTCACAGGGGGCGGGACTCAACTATGGCTACACCTTC
CASSSQGAGLNYGYTF
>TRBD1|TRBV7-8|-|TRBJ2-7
TGTGCCAGCAGCCCAACCTCGGGACAGACCTACGAGCAGTACTTC
CASSPTSGQTYEQYF
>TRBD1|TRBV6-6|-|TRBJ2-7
TGTGCCAGCAGTTCTCCGACAGGGATGTTGAACGAGCAGTACTTC
CASSSPTGMLNEQYF
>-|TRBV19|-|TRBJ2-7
TGTGCCAGTAGTATCTCTGCGGGGGCTCTGGAAAGGCAGTACTTC
CASSISAGALERQYF
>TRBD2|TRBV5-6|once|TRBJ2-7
TGTGCCAGCAGCTTCGGTCTAGCGGGGGCCTACGAGCAGTACTTC
CASSFGLAGAYEQYF
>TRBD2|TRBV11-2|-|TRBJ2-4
TGTGCCAGCAGGGCAGCGGGGGGCCGGGACATTCAGTACTTC
CASRAAGGRDIQYF
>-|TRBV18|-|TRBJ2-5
TGTGCCAGCTCACAAGCGACAGGTAGAGAGACCCAGTACTTC
CASSQATGRETQYF
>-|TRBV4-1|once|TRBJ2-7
TGCGCCAGCAGCCTCAGTATTAGCTCCTACGAGCAGTACTTC
CASSLSISSYEQYF
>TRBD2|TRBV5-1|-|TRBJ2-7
TGCGCCAGCAGCTTGCGGGGGGCCTACGAGCAGTACTTC
CASSLRGAYEQYF
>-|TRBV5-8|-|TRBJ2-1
TGTGCCAGCAGCGGGCTAGGGGGGACCTACAATGAGCAGTTCTTC
CASSGLGGTYNEQFF
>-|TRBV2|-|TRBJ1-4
TGTGCCAGCAGTGCTGATATGGTTGAAAAACTGTTTTTT
CASSADMVEKLFF
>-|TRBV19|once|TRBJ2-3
TGTGCCAGTAGTAGGGGCCTCAGCACAGATACGCAGTATTTT
CASSRGLSTDTQYF
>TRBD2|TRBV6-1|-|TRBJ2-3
TGTGCCAGTCAAGCGGGGGGCACAGATACGCAGTATTTT
CASQAGGTDTQYF
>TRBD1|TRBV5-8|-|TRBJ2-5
TGTGCCAGCAGCACTGGGACAGGGAGTGGTCGACGGGAGACCCAGTACTTC
CASSTGTGSGRRETQYF
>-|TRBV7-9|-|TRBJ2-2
TGTGCCCCCGGTTCGGACAGGCGGGGCACCGGGGAGCTGTTTTTT
CAPGSDRRGTGELFF
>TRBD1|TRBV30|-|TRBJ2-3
TGTGCCTGGACACAGGGGGCCTCCACAGATACGCAGTATTTT
CAWTQGASTDTQYF
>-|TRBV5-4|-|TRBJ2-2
TGTGCCAGCAGCTCCTCGGGGCGCCGGGACGCCGGGGAGCTGTTTTTT
CASSSSGRRDAGELFF
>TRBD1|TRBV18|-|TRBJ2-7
TGTGCCAGCTCACCAGGCGTATCGGGACAGGTCTACGAGCAGTACTTC
CASSPGVSGQVYEQYF
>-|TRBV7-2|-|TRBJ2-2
TGTGCCAGCAGCTTAGGTACAGGGATGAACACCGGGGAGCTGTTTTTT
CASSLGTGMNTGELFF
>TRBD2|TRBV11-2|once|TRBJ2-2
TGTGCCAGCAGCTTAGCGGCGGGGGTTAGCACCGGGGAGCTGTTTTTT
CASSLAAGVSTGELFF
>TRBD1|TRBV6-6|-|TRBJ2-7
TGTGCCAGCAGCAAAACTAAGGGACAGGAGGGGTACGAGCAGTACTTC
CASSKTKGQEGYEQYF
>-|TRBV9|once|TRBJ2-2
TGTGCCAGCAGCCCCAGGGATTTCTACACCGGGGAGCTGTTTTTT
CASSPRDFYTGELFF
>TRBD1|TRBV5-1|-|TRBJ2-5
TGCGCCAGCAGCTTTGCCGGACAGGCGGAGACCCAGTACTTC
CASSFAGQAETQYF
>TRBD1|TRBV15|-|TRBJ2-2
TGTGCCACCAGCAGAGCACAGGGGGCCGGCGGGGAGCTGTTTTTT
CATSRAQGAGGELFF
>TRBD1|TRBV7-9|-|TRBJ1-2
TGTGCCAGCAGCCCGGGACAGGGGGCGCTTGGCTACACCTTC
CASSPGQGALGYTF
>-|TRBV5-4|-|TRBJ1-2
TGTGCCAGCAGCTTGGACAGGGAATTTGGCTACACCTTC
CASSLDREFGYTF
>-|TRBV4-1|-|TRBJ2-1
TGCGCCAGCAGCCAAGTCACCGACTCCTACAATGAGCAGTTCTTC
CASSQVTDSYNEQFF